These 14 T cell receptor beta chains were all obtained from the same sample, sequenced in a study of tissue T cells after allogeneic stem cell transplantation. Profiled with immunoSEQ multiplex PCR; TCRdb holds only in-frame clones, not every one. The profile shows 20,000 to 25,000 clones, about 70% of them singletons. Sequencing used blood. These receptor sequences come from a female BALB/c mouse in good health. The strain's MHC haplotype is H2-d.

Turning to this clone: The genes and germline here are from mouse. The CDR3 goes on 1 residue after the read ends, and that part is filled in from the germline J gene. The chain employs TRBV3 and TRBJ2-5; 10 nucleotides agree with TRBD2. CDR1 and CDR2 from the germline V gene are SNHLY and FYNGKV (reference sequence). The CDR3 totals 14 residues. V lost 5 bases and J lost 3; bases outside the gene matches: 2. The CDR3 reads CASSRDWGQDTQYF. CDR3 bases read: TGTGCCAGCAGCCGGGACTGGGGACAAGACACCCAGTAC. Variable domain in full (rest from reference TRBV3 and TRBJ2-5): GPKVLQIPSHQIIDMGQMVTLNCDPVSNHLYFYWYKQILGQQMEFLVNFYNGKVMEKSKLFKDQFSVERPDGSYFTLKIQPTALEDSAVYFCASSRDWGQDTQYFGPGTRLLVL.

Points on this clone: Gene names denote mouse genes. The CDR3 bases that were read are TGCACCTGCAGTGCAAACAGAATTTCCAACGAAAGATTATTT. Translated, it gives CTCSANRISNERLF. The full CDR3 protein is CTCSANRISNERLFF. The V gene is TRBV1, the J gene TRBJ1-4; the D is unclear. The DNA ends 1 residue before the CDR3 does, and the rest of the CDR3 is filled in from the germline J gene. Trimming took off 2 bases at V and 0 bases at J, with 7 bases between the two ends. CDR1 and CDR2 (germline): NSQYPW, LRSPGD (reference sequence). The CDR3 runs to 15 residues.

Concerning this clone: Here the gene names and germline are mouse. Sequencing ends 1 residue short of the CDR3 end; the germline J gene provides the rest. This chain joins TRBV5 and TRBJ2-4, with D maybe TRBD2 (5 bases). V was trimmed by 1 base and J by 2 bases, leaving 7 bases between them. The V gene's germline CDR1 is LGHNA and CDR2 YNLKQL (reference sequence). This CDR3 is 14 amino acids long. CDR3 amino acids: CASSQVGSQNTLYF. Incomplete CDR3 DNA: TGTGCCAGCAGCCAAGTGGGGTCTCAAAACACCTTGTAC.

Note on this clone: The genes are named according to mouse. The read comes to an end 1 residue before the CDR3 does, leaving the germline J gene to fill in the end. The rearrangement links TRBV5 to TRBJ1-4; D gene ambiguous. CDR3 size: 17 residues. Trimming pared 0 bases from V and 1 base from J, leaving 12 bases between. Germline assignment: CDR1 LGHNA and CDR2 YNLKQL (reference sequence). The CDR3 protein is CASSQDRATSSNERLFF. CDR3 DNA (partial): TGTGCCAGCAGCCAAGATAGGGCCACATCTTCCAACGAAAGATTATTT.

On this clone itself: The genes are named according to mouse. The CDR3 is cut off 1 residue early in the read; its end comes from the germline J gene. V and J are TRBV5 and TRBJ2-5; a possible D gene is TRBD1 (5 bases). The CDR3 extends over 14 amino acids. Trimming removed 0 bases from V and 2 bases from J, with 6 bases in between. Germline V gene lookup returns CDR1 LGHNA and CDR2 YNLKQL (reference sequence). The CDR3 bases that were read are TGTGCCAGCAGCCAAGAGGACATCCAAGACACCCAGTAC. Amino acids: CASSQEDIQDTQY. The CDR3 as a whole reads CASSQEDIQDTQYF.

Comments on this clone: Mouse gene names apply. CDR3: CASGGLGGRSAETLYF. The sequenced part of the CDR3 DNA is TGTGCCAGCGGGGGACTGGGGGGGCGAAGTGCAGAAACGCTGTAT. The rearrangement links TRBV13-2 to TRBJ2-3; 14 positions match TRBD2. The read ends 1 residue before the CDR3 terminus; that terminus is restored from the germline J gene. CDR3 length equals 16 residues. V trimming: 5 bases; J trimming: 0 bases; junction bases outside the gene matches: 2. The germline V gene has CDR1 NNHNN and CDR2 SYGAGS (reference sequence).

Comment on this clone: Mouse gene names and germline throughout. Coverage ceases 1 residue before the CDR3 finishes, and the germline J gene fills in the end. This chain uses TRBV5 with TRBJ2-4; 11 nucleotides match TRBD2. This CDR3 is 16 amino acids long. V lost 2 bases and J lost 1; bases outside the gene matches: 2. The germline gives CDR1 LGHNA, CDR2 YNLKQL (reference sequence). CDR3 DNA, as far as it was read: TGTGCCAGCAGCCAAACTGGGGGGGCGCGTCAAAACACCTTGTAC. This encodes CASSQTGGARQNTLY. The complete CDR3 reads CASSQTGGARQNTLYF.

Comment on this clone: Genes and germline come from the mouse. Coverage ceases 1 residue before the CDR3 finishes, and the germline J gene fills in the end. The rearrangement joins TRBV14 to TRBJ1-1; D remains ambiguous. Per germline, CDR1 SGHDT and CDR2 FRDEAV. The CDR3 has 12 amino acids. Trimming took 1 base from V and 0 from J, leaving 1 base between them. The CDR3 here is CASSFENTEVFF. The covered CDR3 bases are TGTGCCAGCAGTTTCGAGAACACAGAAGTCTTC. Full variable domain (remainder filled in from reference TRBV14 and TRBJ1-1): EAGVTQSPRYAVLQEGQAVSFWCDPISGHDTLYWYQQPRDQGPQLLVYFRDEAVIDNSQLPSDRFSAVRPKGTNSTLKIQSAKQGDTATYLCASSFENTEVFFGKGTRLTVV.

Concerning this clone: Gene names and germline refer to mouse. The sequenced fragment ends 1 residue before the CDR3 boundary, so the rest is inferred from the germline J gene. The chain combines TRBV4 with TRBJ1-2; tentatively, D is TRBD1 (6 bases). This CDR3 contains 13 residues. Germline-derived CDR1 and CDR2 are LGHDT and YNNKQL (reference sequence). V gave up 5 bases and J gave up 0 bases, with 7 bases separating them. The CDR3 region is CASSRTANSDYTF. The covered CDR3 bases are TGTGCCAGCAGCAGGACAGCAAACTCCGACTACACC.

Note on this clone: Each gene name is a mouse one. The read terminates 1 residue before the CDR3 end, so the remaining end is supplied by the germline J gene. The chain couples TRBV24 to TRBJ2-3; 8 nucleotides line up with TRBD1. V was clipped by 4 bases and J by 0 bases; unmatched bases: 0. Germline V gene sequence: CDR1 KGHTA, CDR2 FRNEEI. This CDR3 has 14 residues. The CDR3 loop reads CASSRDRSAETLYF. CDR3 DNA, as far as it was read: TGTGCCAGCAGTCGGGACAGGAGTGCAGAAACGCTGTAT.

Worth noting for this clone: Any gene name here is a mouse gene name. The read comes to an end 1 residue before the CDR3 does, leaving the germline J gene to fill in the end. The rearrangement uses TRBV13-2 and TRBJ1-4; TRBD1 agrees at 7 bases. Germline CDR1 is NNHNN and CDR2 is SYGAGS (reference sequence). Losses at the gene ends were 5 bases for V and 0 bases for J; bases not matched to a gene: 7. The CDR3 length is 16 residues. The CDR3: CASGAGQEISNERLFF. CDR3 bases read: TGTGCCAGCGGGGCCGGACAGGAAATTTCCAACGAAAGATTATTT.

Turning to this clone: Gene names and germline refer to mouse. The DNA ends 1 residue before the CDR3 does, and the rest of the CDR3 is filled in from the germline J gene. The J gene is TRBJ2-2, the V gene TRBV19; TRBD1 matches at 10 bases. CDR3 size: 16 residues. Per germline, CDR1 FNHDT and CDR2 SITEND (reference sequence). Trimming cost V 3 bases and J 2 bases; bases outside gene matches: 4. CDR3 bases read: TGTGCCAGCAGTAAGGCGGGACAGGGGAACACCGGGCAGCTCTAC. This encodes CASSKAGQGNTGQLY. The entire CDR3 protein reads CASSKAGQGNTGQLYF.

A note on this clone: Mouse gene names and germline throughout. The read comes to an end 1 residue before the CDR3 does, leaving the germline J gene to fill in the end. This rearrangement joins TRBV5 to TRBJ2-7; D possibly corresponds to TRBD1 (6 bases). Trimming stripped 3 bases from V and 0 bases from J, with 9 bases between. The CDR3 sequence is 14 residues long. CDR1 and CDR2 from the germline V gene are LGHNA and YNLKQL (reference sequence). CDR3 sequence: CASSHQGSSYEQYF. The covered CDR3 bases are TGTGCCAGCAGCCATCAGGGGAGCTCCTATGAACAGTAC.

This clone was seen a handful of times. Gene names are mouse gene names. The read terminates 1 residue ahead of where the CDR3 ends, so the germline J gene completes it. This rearrangement joins TRBV13-2 to TRBJ1-3, with 8 positions matching TRBD1. Losses at the gene ends were 5 bases for V and 0 bases for J; bases not matched to a gene: 4. Germline V CDR1 and CDR2: NNHNN, SYGAGS (reference sequence). The length of the CDR3 is 15 residues. The part of the CDR3 DNA that was read is TGTGCCAGCGGGAGGGACAGGAATTCTGGAAATACGCTCTAT. It yields the protein CASGRDRNSGNTLY. The complete CDR3 protein is CASGRDRNSGNTLYF.